The next 27 T cell receptor beta chains were all read from a single sample in a study of cytomegalovirus exposure and HLA in healthy donors (dated by TCRdb to 2016 to 2017). The library relied on the immunoSEQ multiplex PCR assay. The multiplex PCR relied on a mix of 60 forward primers for TCR Vbeta segments and 13 reverse primers for TCR Jbeta segments. The source is immuneACCESS, and TCRdb retained only in-frame sequences with V and J called. Part of the clones is not carried over; for the studies checked, unresolved V genes explain less than half of this, and the remainder is unexplained. The sample yields fewer than 200,000 clones; roughly 80% were counted once. More than 1.5% of the sample rests with the top ten. Sequenced sample: PBMCs. The receptors stem from a human donor in good health.

V is TRBV7-9 and J is TRBJ2-3; 7 nucleotides align to TRBD1. There are 15 residues in the CDR3. From germline, CDR1 is SEHNR and CDR2 FQNEAQ (reference sequence). V dropped 2 bases and J dropped 4; count of bases not matched to a gene: 6. The CDR3 DNA is TGTGCCAGCAGCTTATTGGTAGGGGGCGCAGATACGCAGTATTTT. This sequence encodes CASSLLVGGADTQYF.

The CDR3 DNA follows: TGTGCCAGCAGTTCGAGCTATGGCTACACCTTC. Translating gives CASSSSYGYTF. The chain carries TRBV6-5 and TRBJ1-2; D not certain. This CDR3 comprises 11 residues. From germline, CDR1 is MNHEY and CDR2 SVGAGI. The V gene lost 4 bases and the J gene lost 4 bases, with 4 bases spanning the gap.

This chain joins TRBV25-1 and TRBJ2-1, with TRBD1 identical over 7 bases. Germline CDR1 MGHDK, CDR2 SYGVNS. The CDR3 has 14 residues. J gave up 4 bases and V 7 bases, and 7 bases lay outside the gene matches. The CDR3 DNA sequence: TGTGCCAGCAACCCGGGACAGATTTACAATGAGCAGTTCTTC. Its translation: CASNPGQIYNEQFF.

The chain couples TRBV6-5 to TRBJ1-1; D possibly corresponds to TRBD1 (5 bases). Germline V gene lookup returns CDR1 MNHEY and CDR2 SVGAGI. V gave up 6 bases and J gave up 6 bases, with 14 bases separating them. CDR3 length equals 13 residues. The CDR3 nucleotides read TGTGCCAGCAGACCTACAGCGGGGGCTGAAGCTTTCTTT. Translated, it gives CASRPTAGAEAFF.

The rearrangement joins TRBV5-4 to TRBJ1-2; weak D call: TRBD1 (5 bases). V was clipped by 2 bases and J by 4 bases, with 12 bases between them. Germline V lookup: CDR1 SGHNT, CDR2 YYREEE (reference sequence). The CDR3 totals 14 residues. The CDR3 is CASSLQGAGYGYTF. The CDR3 DNA sequence: TGTGCCAGCAGCTTACAAGGGGCTGGCTATGGCTACACCTTC.

CDR3: CASSQTGGRTGELFF. The CDR3 DNA reads TGTGCCAGCAGCCAAACAGGGGGTCGTACCGGGGAGCTGTTTTTT. This chain links TRBV9 with TRBJ2-2, with 8 bases matching TRBD1. Trimming took 4 bases from V and 5 from J; bases not matched to a gene: 7. The CDR3 totals 15 residues. Germline V CDR1 and CDR2: SGDLS, YYNGEE.

The chain employs TRBV7-9 and TRBJ1-1, with 9 bases matching TRBD1. CDR1 is SEHNR, CDR2 FQNEAQ, per germline (reference sequence). J lost 10 bases, V lost 11 bases, and 8 bases had no gene match. CDR3 length: 11 amino acids. The CDR3 reads CAGDRGGTAFF. The DNA for the CDR3 is TGTGCCGGTGACAGGGGGGGGACAGCTTTCTTT.

Here the CDR3 reads CASSLGDFGEQYF. CDR3 bases: TGTGCCAGCAGCTTAGGGGACTTTGGCGAGCAGTACTTC. This chain links TRBV7-9 with TRBJ2-7; D perhaps matches TRBD2 (6 bases). Germline CDR1 reads SEHNR; CDR2 reads FQNEAQ (reference sequence). CDR3 size: 13 residues. With 1 base removed from V and 6 bases from J, the gap between germline ends came to 10 bases.

The CDR3 DNA follows: TGTGCCAGCAGCTTAGCACAGGGCTTTACTAACTATGGCTACACCTTC. Amino acids: CASSLAQGFTNYGYTF. The rearrangement links TRBV7-2 to TRBJ1-2; the D gene is possibly TRBD1 (6 bases). The CDR3 totals 16 residues. Germline loops: CDR1 SGHTA, CDR2 FQGNSA. Trimming stripped 0 bases from V and 0 bases from J, with 11 bases between. The full variable domain, rest sourced from reference TRBV7-2 and TRBJ1-2, is GAGVSQSPSNKVTEKGKDVELRCDPISGHTALYWYRQSLGQGLEFLIYFQGNSAPDKSGLPSDRFSAERTGGSVSTLTIQRTQQEDSAVYLCASSLAQGFTNYGYTFGSGTRLTVV.

The chain couples TRBV6-5 to TRBJ1-1; D uncertain. Per germline, CDR1 MNHEY and CDR2 SVGAGI. The CDR3 is made up of 15 amino acids. Trimming took 3 bases from V and 0 from J, leaving 11 bases between them. DNA for the CDR3: TGTGCCAGCAGTTATCGCAGCGCACTGAACACTGAAGCTTTCTTT. Protein: CASSYRSALNTEAFF.

The rearrangement uses TRBV5-5 and TRBJ2-1; 9 bases agree with TRBD2. CDR1 is SGHKS, CDR2 YYEKEE, per germline (reference sequence). The CDR3 is 12 residues long. J gave up 14 bases and V 0 bases, and 3 bases lay outside the gene matches. CDR3 loop: CASSLEAGGEFF. DNA for the CDR3: TGTGCCAGCAGCTTGGAGGCGGGGGGGGAGTTCTTC.

The chain combines TRBV18 with TRBJ2-7, with unresolved D. Trimming left V 2 bases short and J 4 bases short, with 9 bases between. This CDR3 has 13 amino acids. Germline values: CDR1 KGHSH, CDR2 LQKENI. The CDR3 DNA is TGTGCCAGCTCACCAACTACGTTTTACGAGCAGTACTTC. Its translation is CASSPTTFYEQYF. The entire variable domain, with the rest obtained from reference TRBV18 and TRBJ2-7, is as follows: NAGVMQNPRHLVRRRGQEARLRCSPMKGHSHVYWYRQLPEEGLKFMVYLQKENIIDESGMPKERFSAEFPKEGPSILRIQQVVRGDSAAYFCASSPTTFYEQYFGPGTRLTVT.

This chain connects TRBV19 to TRBJ1-2, with 8 bases identical to TRBD1. This CDR3 spans 16 amino acids. The V and J ends lost 5 bases and 7 bases, in that order; junction bases with no gene match: 15. CDR1 LNHDA and CDR2 SQIVND come from the germline V gene (reference sequence). The CDR3 DNA sequence: TGTGCCAGTAGTCCCGCCCGGACAGGGCACCTGGTTGGCTACACCTTC. Translated: CASSPARTGHLVGYTF. Full variable domain (missing parts from reference TRBV19 and TRBJ1-2): DGGITQSPKYLFRKEGQNVTLSCEQNLNHDAMYWYRQDPGQGLRLIYYSQIVNDFQKGDIAEGYSVSREKKESFPLTVTSAQKNPTAFYLCASSPARTGHLVGYTFGSGTRLTVV.

As DNA, the CDR3 is TGTGCCAGCAGTGAAATGCAGGGACAGGGGATTGAGCAGTTCTTC. It translates to CASSEMQGQGIEQFF. The chain links TRBV6-1 to TRBJ2-1; 10 bases are shared with TRBD1. Unmatched junction bases numbered 7, after V lost 2 bases and J lost 9 bases. CDR1 is MNHNS and CDR2 is SASEGT in the germline V gene. CDR3 length: 15 amino acids.

This clone was picked up a small number of times. The chain has TRBV9 and TRBJ1-6, with 10 bases identical to TRBD1. Germline lookup yields CDR1 SGDLS and CDR2 YYNGEE. This CDR3 is built from 14 residues. The V and J ends lost 4 bases and 10 bases, in that order; junction bases with no gene match: 5. CDR3 DNA sequence: TGTGCCAGCAGCTCCCGGGACAGGGGATCACCCCTCCACTTT. It translates to CASSSRDRGSPLHF.

The CDR3 protein is CSAPLYNEQFF. The CDR3 DNA reads TGCAGTGCCCCCCTGTACAATGAGCAGTTCTTC. The V and J genes are TRBV20-1 and TRBJ2-1; D is undetermined. CDR1 DFQATT and CDR2 SNEGSKA come from the germline V gene (reference sequence). The CDR3 has 11 amino acids. The V end lost 6 bases, the J end lost 4 bases, and 7 bases lay between the germline ends.

The chain recombines TRBV14 with TRBJ1-1, with D possibly being TRBD1 (5 bases). Germline CDR1 reads SGHDN; CDR2 reads FVKESK. V was cut by 2 bases and J by 0 bases, with 10 bases left in between. This CDR3 is built from 15 residues. This CDR3 is CASSQRGSMNTEAFF. CDR3 nucleotides: TGTGCCAGCAGCCAAAGGGGAAGTATGAACACTGAAGCTTTCTTT.

V is TRBV27 and J is TRBJ2-1; 11 bases match TRBD1. This CDR3 is built from 14 residues. The V segment lost 3 bases and the J segment 9 bases; nucleotides outside the gene matches: 4. CDR1 is MNHEY and CDR2 is SMNVEV in the germline V gene (reference sequence). The chain's CDR3 is CASSLDRGQGEQFF. The CDR3 coding sequence is TGTGCCAGCAGTTTGGACAGGGGGCAAGGTGAGCAGTTCTTC.

The chain joins TRBV6-5 to TRBJ2-5, with D maybe TRBD2 (6 bases). Germline values: CDR1 MNHEY, CDR2 SVGAGI. V gave up 5 bases and J gave up 3 bases, with 13 bases separating them. The CDR3 is 14 residues long. CDR3 coding DNA: TGTGCCAGCAGTATAGCGGTTACGAAAGAGACCCAGTACTTC. Translated: CASSIAVTKETQYF.

CDR3: CASSEGHHSDIQYF. For the CDR3, the DNA is TGCGCCAGCAGTGAGGGACATCATAGTGACATTCAGTACTTC. This chain uses TRBV10-2 with TRBJ2-4, with D perhaps TRBD1 (5 bases). The germline CDR1 and CDR2 sequences are WSHSY and SAAADI. The CDR3 loop spans 14 amino acids. V was pared by 2 bases and J by 8 bases, with 13 bases between.

The chain employs TRBV5-1 and TRBJ1-2, with no clear D. Trimming removed 1 base at V and 0 bases at J, with 10 bases between. Looked up from germline, CDR1 is SGHRS and CDR2 is YFSETQ. The CDR3 extends over 15 amino acids. The CDR3 bases are TGCGCCAGCAGCTTGCAAGAGATTGCTAACTATGGCTACACCTTC. Its translation: CASSLQEIANYGYTF.

This clone was recorded only once. The chain is built from TRBV2 and TRBJ2-3; D possibly corresponds to TRBD2 (6 bases). Between the trimmed V and J ends, which lost 5 bases and 1 base, there was a span of 10 bases. Germline assignment: CDR1 SNHLY and CDR2 FYNNEI. CDR3 size: 14 residues. This CDR3 reads CASSWGVGTDTQYF. CDR3 DNA sequence: TGTGCCAGCAGTTGGGGGGTCGGCACAGATACGCAGTATTTT.

The CDR3 is CASSLTGEDTQYF. CDR3 nucleotides: TGTGCCAGCAGTCTTACAGGGGAGGATACGCAGTATTTT. The chain employs TRBV7-9 and TRBJ2-3, with 7 bases aligning to TRBD1. Germline lookup yields CDR1 SEHNR and CDR2 FQNEAQ (reference sequence). Germline trimming cut 6 bases from V and 6 bases from J; bases unmatched to any gene: 6. The CDR3 totals 13 residues.

This clone was counted only a few times. The chain uses TRBV10-2 and TRBJ2-7; 13 bases are shared with TRBD2. J gave up 7 bases and V 8 bases, and 8 bases lay outside the gene matches. This CDR3 spans 14 amino acids. Looked up from germline, CDR1 is WSHSY and CDR2 is SAAADI. CDR3 in amino acids: CASGTSGVSSEQYF. CDR3 nucleotide sequence: TGCGCCAGCGGGACTAGCGGGGTCTCCTCAGAGCAGTACTTC.

The chain employs TRBV6-5 and TRBJ1-3, with D uncertain. Per germline, CDR1 MNHEY and CDR2 SVGAGI. The CDR3 contains 13 residues. Trimming took 7 bases from V and 8 from J, leaving 15 bases between them. CDR3 nucleotides: TGTGCCAGCACCCCCCCTGGGGAGGACACCATATATTTT. Translating it yields CASTPPGEDTIYF.

This clone was seen once. The chain recombines TRBV19 with TRBJ2-7, with 10 bases lining up with TRBD1. The junction had 5 bases not matched to a gene; V was cut back by 7 bases and J by 2 bases. Germline V CDR1 and CDR2: LNHDA, SQIVND (reference sequence). This CDR3 has 14 residues. In DNA, the CDR3 is TGTGCCAGTATTACCGGGACAGGGGCCTACGAGCAGTACTTC. The encoded protein is CASITGTGAYEQYF.

The chain employs TRBV7-6 and TRBJ2-2, with 9 bases matching TRBD2. V dropped 5 bases and J dropped 4; count of bases not matched to a gene: 8. There are 16 residues in the CDR3. The germline gives CDR1 SGHVS, CDR2 FNYEAQ. The CDR3 sequence is CASSKRAGGLTGELFF. The CDR3 nucleotides read TGTGCCAGCAGCAAACGAGCGGGGGGACTCACCGGGGAGCTGTTTTTT.